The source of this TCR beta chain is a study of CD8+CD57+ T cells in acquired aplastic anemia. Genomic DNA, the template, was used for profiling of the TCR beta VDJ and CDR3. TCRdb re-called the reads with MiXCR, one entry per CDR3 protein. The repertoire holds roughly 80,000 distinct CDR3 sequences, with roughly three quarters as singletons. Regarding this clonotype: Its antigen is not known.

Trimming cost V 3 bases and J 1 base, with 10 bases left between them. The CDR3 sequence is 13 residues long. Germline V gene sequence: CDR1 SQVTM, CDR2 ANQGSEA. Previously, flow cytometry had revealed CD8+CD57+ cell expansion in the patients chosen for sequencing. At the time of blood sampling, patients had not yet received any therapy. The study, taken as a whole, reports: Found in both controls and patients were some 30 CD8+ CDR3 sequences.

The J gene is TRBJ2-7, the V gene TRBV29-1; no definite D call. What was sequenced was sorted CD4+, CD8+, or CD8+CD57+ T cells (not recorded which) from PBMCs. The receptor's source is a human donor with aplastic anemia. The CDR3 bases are TGCAGCGTTGATCCCGGAGATTCCTACGAGCAGTACTTC. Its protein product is CSVDPGDSYEQYF.